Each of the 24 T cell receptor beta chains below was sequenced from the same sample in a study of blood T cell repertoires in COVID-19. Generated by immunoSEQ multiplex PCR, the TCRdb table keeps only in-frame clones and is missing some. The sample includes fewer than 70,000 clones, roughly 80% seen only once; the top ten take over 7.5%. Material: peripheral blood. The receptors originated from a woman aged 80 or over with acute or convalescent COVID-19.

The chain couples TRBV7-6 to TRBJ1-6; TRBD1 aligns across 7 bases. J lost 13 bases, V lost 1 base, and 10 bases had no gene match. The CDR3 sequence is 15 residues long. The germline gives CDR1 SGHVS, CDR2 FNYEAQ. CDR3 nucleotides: TGTGCCAGCAGCTTAGTTAGGCAGGGGGGCTCCCCCCTCCACTTT. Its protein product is CASSLVRQGGSPLHF.

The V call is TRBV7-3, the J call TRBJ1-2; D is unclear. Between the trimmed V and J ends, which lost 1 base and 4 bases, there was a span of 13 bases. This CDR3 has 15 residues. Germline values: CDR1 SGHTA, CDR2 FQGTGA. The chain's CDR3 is CASSLIGGIGYGYTF. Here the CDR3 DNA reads TGTGCCAGCAGCTTAATTGGAGGGATCGGCTATGGCTACACCTTC.

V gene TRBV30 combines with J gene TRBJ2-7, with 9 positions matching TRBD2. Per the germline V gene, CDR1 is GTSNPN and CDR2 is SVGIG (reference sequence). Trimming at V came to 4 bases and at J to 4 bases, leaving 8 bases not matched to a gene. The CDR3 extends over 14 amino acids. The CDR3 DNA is TGTGCCTGGAAGGGTAAGCGGGGGGTGTACGAGCAGTACTTC. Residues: CAWKGKRGVYEQYF.

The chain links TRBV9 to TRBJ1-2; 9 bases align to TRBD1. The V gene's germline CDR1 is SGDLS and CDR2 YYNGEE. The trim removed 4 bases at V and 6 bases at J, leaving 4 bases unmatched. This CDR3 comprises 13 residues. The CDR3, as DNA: TGTGCCAGCAGCCGGACAGGGGATAATGGCTACACCTTC. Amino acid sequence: CASSRTGDNGYTF.

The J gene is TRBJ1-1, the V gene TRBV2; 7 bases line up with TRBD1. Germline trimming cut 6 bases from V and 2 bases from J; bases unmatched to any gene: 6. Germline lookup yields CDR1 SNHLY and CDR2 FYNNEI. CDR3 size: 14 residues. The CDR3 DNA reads TGTGCCAGCAGGTCTGACAGGGAAAACACTGAAGCTTTCTTT. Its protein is CASRSDRENTEAFF.

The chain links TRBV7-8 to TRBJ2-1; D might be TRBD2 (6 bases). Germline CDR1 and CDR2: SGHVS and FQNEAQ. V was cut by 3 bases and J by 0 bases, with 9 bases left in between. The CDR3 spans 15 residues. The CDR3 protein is CASSFRGLSYNEQFF. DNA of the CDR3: TGTGCCAGCAGCTTTAGGGGACTCTCCTACAATGAGCAGTTCTTC.

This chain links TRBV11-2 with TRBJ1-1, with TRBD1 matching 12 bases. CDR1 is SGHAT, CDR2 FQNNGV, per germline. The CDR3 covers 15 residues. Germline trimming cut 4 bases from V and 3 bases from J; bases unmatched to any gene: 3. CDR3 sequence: CASSSGQGADTEAFF. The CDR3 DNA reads TGTGCCAGCAGCTCGGGACAGGGGGCCGACACTGAAGCTTTCTTT.

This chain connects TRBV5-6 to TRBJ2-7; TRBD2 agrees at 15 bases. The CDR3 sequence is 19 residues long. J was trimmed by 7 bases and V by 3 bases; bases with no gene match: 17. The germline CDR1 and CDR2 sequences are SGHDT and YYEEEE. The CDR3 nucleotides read TGTGCCAGCAGCTCGTCCGGACTAGCGGGGGGGCGTTCCCCTCGGGAGCAGTACTTC. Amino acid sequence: CASSSSGLAGGRSPREQYF. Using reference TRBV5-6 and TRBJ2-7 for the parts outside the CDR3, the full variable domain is DAGVTQSPTHLIKTRGQQVTLRCSPKSGHDTVSWYQQALGQGPQFIFQYYEEEERQRGNFPDRFSGHQFPNYSSELNVNALLLGDSALYLCASSSSGLAGGRSPREQYFGPGTRLTVT.

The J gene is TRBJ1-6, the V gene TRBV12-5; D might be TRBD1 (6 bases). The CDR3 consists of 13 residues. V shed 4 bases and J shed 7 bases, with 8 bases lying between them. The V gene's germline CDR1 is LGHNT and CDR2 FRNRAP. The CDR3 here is CASGWQGNSPLHF. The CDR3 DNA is TGTGCTAGTGGTTGGCAGGGGAATTCACCCCTCCACTTT.

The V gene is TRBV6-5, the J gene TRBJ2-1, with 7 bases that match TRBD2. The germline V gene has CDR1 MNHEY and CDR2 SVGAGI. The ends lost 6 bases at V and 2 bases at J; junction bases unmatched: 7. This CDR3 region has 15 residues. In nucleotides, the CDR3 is TGTGCCAGCAGACCCGGAAGCGGGGCCTACAATGAGCAGTTCTTC. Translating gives CASRPGSGAYNEQFF.

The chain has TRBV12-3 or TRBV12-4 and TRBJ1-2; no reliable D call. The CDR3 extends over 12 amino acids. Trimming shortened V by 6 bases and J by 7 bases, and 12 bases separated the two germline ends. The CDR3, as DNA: TGTGCCAGCAGGTCAGACATGGTTGGCTACACCTTC. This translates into CASRSDMVGYTF.

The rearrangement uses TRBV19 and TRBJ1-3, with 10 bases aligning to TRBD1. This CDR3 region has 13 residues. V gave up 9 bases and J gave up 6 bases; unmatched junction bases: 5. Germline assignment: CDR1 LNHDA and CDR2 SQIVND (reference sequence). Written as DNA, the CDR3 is TGTGCCAGCGGGACAGGGGTGGTAAACACCATATATTTT. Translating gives CASGTGVVNTIYF. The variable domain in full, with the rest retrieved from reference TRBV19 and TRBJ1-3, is DGGITQSPKYLFRKEGQNVTLSCEQNLNHDAMYWYRQDPGQGLRLIYYSQIVNDFQKGDIAEGYSVSREKKESFPLTVTSAQKNPTAFYLCASGTGVVNTIYFGEGSWLTVV.

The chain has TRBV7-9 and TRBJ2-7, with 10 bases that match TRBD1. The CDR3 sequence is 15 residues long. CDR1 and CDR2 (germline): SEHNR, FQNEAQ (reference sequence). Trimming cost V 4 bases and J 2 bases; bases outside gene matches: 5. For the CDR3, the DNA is TGTGCCAGCAGCTCCAGGACAGGGGGAACCTACGAGCAGTACTTC. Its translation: CASSSRTGGTYEQYF.

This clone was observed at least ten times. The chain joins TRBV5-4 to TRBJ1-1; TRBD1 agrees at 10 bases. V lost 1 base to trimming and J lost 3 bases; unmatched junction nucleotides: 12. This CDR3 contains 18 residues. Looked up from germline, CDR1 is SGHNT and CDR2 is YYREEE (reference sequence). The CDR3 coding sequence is TGTGCCAGCAGCTTGTTGGGACAGGGGTCGAGTCGTTACACTGAAGCTTTCTTT. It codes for CASSLLGQGSSRYTEAFF.

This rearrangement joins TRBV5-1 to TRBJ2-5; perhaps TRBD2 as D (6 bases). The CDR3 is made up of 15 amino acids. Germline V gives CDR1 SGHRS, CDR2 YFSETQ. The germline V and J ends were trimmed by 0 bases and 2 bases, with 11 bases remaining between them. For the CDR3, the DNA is TGCGCCAGCAGCTTGGACACGACTAGACAAGAGACCCAGTACTTC. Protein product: CASSLDTTRQETQYF.

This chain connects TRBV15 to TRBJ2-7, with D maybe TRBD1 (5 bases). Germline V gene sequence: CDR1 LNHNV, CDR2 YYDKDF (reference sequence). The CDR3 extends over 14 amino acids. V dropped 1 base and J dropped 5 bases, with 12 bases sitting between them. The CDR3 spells CATSRVSRENEQYF. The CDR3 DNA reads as TGTGCCACCAGCAGAGTTAGCAGGGAAAACGAGCAGTACTTC.

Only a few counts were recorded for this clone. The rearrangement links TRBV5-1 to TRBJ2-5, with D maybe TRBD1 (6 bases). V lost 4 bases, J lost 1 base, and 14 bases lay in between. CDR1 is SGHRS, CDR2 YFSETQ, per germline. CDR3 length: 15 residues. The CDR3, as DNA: TGCGCCAGCAGCGTGTCCGGGACACTCCAAGAGACCCAGTACTTC. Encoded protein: CASSVSGTLQETQYF.

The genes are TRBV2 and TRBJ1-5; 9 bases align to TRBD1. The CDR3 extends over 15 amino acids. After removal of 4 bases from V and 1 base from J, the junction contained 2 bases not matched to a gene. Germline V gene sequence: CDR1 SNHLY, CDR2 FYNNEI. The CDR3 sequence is CASSATGGSNQPQHF. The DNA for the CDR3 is TGTGCCAGCAGTGCGACAGGGGGGAGCAATCAGCCCCAGCATTTT.

CDR3 region: CASSSRGLGDNEQFF. CDR3 nucleotides: TGTGCCAGCAGCTCACGCGGACTAGGGGACAATGAGCAGTTCTTC. This rearrangement joins TRBV11-2 to TRBJ2-1, with 7 nucleotides matching TRBD2. Per germline, CDR1 SGHAT and CDR2 FQNNGV. Trimming at V came to 4 bases and at J to 5 bases, leaving 8 bases not matched to a gene. This CDR3 comprises 15 residues.

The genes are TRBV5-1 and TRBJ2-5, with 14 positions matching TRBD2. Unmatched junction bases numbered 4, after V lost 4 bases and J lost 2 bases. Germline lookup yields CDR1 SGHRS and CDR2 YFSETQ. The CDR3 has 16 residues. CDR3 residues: CASSPRTSGGQETQYF. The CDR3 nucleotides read TGCGCCAGCAGCCCTAGGACTAGCGGGGGGCAAGAGACCCAGTACTTC.

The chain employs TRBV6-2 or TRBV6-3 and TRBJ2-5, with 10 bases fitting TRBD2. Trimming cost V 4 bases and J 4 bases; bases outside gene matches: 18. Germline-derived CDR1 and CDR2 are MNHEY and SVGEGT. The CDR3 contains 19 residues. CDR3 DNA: TGTGCCAGCAGTTCGCCGTGGGCTAGCGGGGGATCAAATCGAGAGACCCAGTACTTC. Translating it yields CASSSPWASGGSNRETQYF.

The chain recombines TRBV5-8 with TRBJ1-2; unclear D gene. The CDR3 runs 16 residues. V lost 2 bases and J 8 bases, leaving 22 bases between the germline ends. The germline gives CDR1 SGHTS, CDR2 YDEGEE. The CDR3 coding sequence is TGTGCCAGCAGCTTAGAAGGAACTCGAGGCCGAGGAGGCTACACCTTC. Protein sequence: CASSLEGTRGRGGYTF.

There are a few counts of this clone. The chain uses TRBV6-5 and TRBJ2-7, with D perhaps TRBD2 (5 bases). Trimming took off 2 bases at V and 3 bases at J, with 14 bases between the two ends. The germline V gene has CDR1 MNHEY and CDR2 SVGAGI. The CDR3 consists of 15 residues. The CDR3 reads CASSYRENQVYEQYF. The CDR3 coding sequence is TGTGCCAGCAGTTACAGGGAGAACCAAGTCTACGAGCAGTACTTC.

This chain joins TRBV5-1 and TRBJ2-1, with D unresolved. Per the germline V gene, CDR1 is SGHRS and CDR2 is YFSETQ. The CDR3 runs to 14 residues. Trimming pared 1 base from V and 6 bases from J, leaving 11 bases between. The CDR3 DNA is TGCGCCAGCAGCTTGACTATTACCGGCAATGAGCAGTTCTTC. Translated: CASSLTITGNEQFF.